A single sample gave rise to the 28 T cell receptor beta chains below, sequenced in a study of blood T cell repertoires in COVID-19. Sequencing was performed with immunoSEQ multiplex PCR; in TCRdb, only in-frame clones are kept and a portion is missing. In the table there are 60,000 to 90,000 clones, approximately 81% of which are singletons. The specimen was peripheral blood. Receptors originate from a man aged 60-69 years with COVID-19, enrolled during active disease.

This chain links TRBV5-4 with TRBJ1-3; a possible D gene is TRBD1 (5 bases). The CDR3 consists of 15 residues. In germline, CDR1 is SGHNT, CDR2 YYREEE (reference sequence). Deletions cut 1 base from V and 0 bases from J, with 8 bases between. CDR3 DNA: TGTGCCAGCAGCTTGAGGGGTAGCTCTGGAAACACCATATATTTT. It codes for CASSLRGSSGNTIYF.

The CDR3 loop is CASSQMTTATQYF. As DNA, the CDR3 is TGCGCCAGCAGCCAAATGACTACAGCAACGCAGTATTTT. V and J are TRBV4-1 and TRBJ2-3; TRBD2 is a possible D gene (5 bases). V lost 2 bases to trimming and J lost 9 bases, with 12 bases between them. Per the germline V gene, CDR1 is MGHRA and CDR2 is YSYEKL. The CDR3 is 13 residues long.

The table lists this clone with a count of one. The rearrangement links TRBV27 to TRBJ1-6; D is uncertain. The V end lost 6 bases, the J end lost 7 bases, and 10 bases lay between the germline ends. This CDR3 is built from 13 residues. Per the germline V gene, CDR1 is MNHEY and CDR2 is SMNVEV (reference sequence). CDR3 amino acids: CASREGGNSPLHF. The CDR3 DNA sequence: TGTGCCAGCAGAGAGGGTGGGAATTCACCCCTCCACTTT.

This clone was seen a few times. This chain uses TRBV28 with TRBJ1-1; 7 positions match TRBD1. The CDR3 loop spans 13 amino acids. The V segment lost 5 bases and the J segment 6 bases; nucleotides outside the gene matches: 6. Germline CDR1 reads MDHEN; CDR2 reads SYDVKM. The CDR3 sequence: CASSVGQLPEAFF. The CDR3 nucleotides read TGTGCCAGCAGTGTGGGACAGCTGCCTGAAGCTTTCTTT.

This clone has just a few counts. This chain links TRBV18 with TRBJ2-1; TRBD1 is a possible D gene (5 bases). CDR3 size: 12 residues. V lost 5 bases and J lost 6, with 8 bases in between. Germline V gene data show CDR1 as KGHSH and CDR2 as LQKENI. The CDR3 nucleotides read TGTGCCAGCTCAACTCAGGGCAATGAGCAGTTCTTC. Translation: CASSTQGNEQFF.

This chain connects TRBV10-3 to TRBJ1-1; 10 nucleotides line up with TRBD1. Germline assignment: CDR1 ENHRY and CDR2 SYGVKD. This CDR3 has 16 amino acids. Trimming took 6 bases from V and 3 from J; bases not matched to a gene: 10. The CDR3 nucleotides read TGTGCCATCAGCCCGGGACAGGGGCGCGGGGACACTGAAGCTTTCTTT. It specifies CAISPGQGRGDTEAFF.

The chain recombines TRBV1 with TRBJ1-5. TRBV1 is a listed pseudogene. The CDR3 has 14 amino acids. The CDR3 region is CTSSHRGSNQPQHF. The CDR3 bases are TGCACCAGCAGCCACCGGGGTAGCAATCAGCCCCAGCATTTT.

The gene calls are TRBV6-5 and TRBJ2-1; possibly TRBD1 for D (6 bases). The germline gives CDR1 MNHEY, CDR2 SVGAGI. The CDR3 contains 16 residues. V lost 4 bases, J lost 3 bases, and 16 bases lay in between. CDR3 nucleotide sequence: TGTGCCAGCAGTTCCGTAGGGCAGGGGTACTACAATGAGCAGTTCTTC. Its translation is CASSSVGQGYYNEQFF.

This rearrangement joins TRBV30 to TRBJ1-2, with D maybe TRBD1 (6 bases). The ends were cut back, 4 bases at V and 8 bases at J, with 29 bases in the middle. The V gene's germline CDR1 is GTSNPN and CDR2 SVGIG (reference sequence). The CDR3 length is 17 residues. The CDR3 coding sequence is TGTGCCTGGAACCGTTATAGAGTAGAGGGGGGGGCTCGAGGCTACACCTTC. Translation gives CAWNRYRVEGGARGYTF.

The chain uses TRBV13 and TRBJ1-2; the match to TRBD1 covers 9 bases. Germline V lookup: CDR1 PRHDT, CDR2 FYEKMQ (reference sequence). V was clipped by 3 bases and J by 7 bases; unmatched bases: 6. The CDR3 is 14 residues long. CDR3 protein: CASSLGQGGGGYTF. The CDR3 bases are TGTGCCAGCAGCTTGGGACAGGGCGGTGGTGGCTACACCTTC.

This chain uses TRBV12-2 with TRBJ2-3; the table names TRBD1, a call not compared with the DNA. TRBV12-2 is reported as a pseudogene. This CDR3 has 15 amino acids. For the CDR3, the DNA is TGTGCAAGTCGCTTAGCTGTCAGGGGCACAGATACGCAGTATTTT. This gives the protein CASRLAVRGTDTQYF.

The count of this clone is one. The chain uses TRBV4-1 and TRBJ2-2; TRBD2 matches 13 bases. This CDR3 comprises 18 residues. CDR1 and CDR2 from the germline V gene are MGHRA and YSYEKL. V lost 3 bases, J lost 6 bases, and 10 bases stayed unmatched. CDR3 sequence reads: CASSQGWTSGRKAGELFF. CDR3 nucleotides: TGCGCCAGCAGCCAGGGGTGGACTAGCGGGAGAAAAGCCGGGGAGCTGTTTTTT.

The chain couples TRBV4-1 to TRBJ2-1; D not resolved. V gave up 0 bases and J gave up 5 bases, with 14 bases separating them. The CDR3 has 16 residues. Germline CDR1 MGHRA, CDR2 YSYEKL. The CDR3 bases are TGCGCCAGCAGCCAAGACTATTTAGCCCCTCACAATGAGCAGTTCTTC. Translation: CASSQDYLAPHNEQFF.

DNA of the CDR3: TGTGCCAGTAGTATAGTGGATAGCGGGGGGGCCCCGCAGTATTTT. Its protein product is CASSIVDSGGAPQYF. The chain combines TRBV19 with TRBJ2-3, with 11 bases fitting TRBD2. With V trimmed by 1 base and J by 10 bases, 7 bases remained unmatched. The germline V gene encodes CDR1 LNHDA and CDR2 SQIVND (reference sequence). The CDR3 covers 15 residues. Based on the CDR3 plus reference TRBV19 and TRBJ2-3, the full variable domain is DGGITQSPKYLFRKEGQNVTLSCEQNLNHDAMYWYRQDPGQGLRLIYYSQIVNDFQKGDIAEGYSVSREKKESFPLTVTSAQKNPTAFYLCASSIVDSGGAPQYFGPGTRLTVL.

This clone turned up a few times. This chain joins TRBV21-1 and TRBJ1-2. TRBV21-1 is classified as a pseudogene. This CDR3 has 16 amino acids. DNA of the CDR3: TGTGCCAGCAGCCCCCGGGGGGACGAACTCAACTATGGCTACACCTTC. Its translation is CASSPRGDELNYGYTF.

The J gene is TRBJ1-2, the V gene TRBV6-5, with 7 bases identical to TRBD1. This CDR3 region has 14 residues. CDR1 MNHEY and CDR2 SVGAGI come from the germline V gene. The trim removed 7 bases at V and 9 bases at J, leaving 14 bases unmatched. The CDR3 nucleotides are TGTGCCAGCACCGGACAGGTCTACTATGGAAGCTACACCTTC. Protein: CASTGQVYYGSYTF.

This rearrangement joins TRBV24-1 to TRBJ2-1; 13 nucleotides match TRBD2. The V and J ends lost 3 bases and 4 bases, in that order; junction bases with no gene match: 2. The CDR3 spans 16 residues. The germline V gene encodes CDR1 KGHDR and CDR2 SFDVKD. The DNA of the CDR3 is TGTGCCACCAGTGATCCACTAGCGGGAGGGTACAATGAGCAGTTCTTC. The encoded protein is CATSDPLAGGYNEQFF.

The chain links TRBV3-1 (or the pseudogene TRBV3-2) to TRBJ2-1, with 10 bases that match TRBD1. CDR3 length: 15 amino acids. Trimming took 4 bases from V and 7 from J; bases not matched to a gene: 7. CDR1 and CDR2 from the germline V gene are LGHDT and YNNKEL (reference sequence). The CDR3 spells CASSRRQGAGNEQFF. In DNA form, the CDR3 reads TGTGCCAGCAGCCGACGACAGGGGGCTGGAAATGAGCAGTTCTTC.

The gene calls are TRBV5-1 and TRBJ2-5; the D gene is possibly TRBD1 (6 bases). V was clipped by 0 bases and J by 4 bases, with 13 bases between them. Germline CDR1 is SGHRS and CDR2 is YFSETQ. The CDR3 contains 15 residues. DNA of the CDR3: TGCGCCAGCAGCTTGGGGGGGCTGAAAATAGAGACCCAGTACTTC. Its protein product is CASSLGGLKIETQYF.

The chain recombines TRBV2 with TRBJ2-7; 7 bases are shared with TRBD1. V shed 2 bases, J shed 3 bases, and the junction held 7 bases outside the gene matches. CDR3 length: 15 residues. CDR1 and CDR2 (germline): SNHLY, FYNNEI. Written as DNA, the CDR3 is TGTGCCAGCAGTGAATTGGGACAGCCCTTCTACGAGCAGTACTTC. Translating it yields CASSELGQPFYEQYF.

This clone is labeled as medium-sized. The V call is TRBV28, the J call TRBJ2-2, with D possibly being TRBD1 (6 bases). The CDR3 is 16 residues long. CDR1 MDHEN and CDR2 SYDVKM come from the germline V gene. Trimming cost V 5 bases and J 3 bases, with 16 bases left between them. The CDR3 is CASSPRGGGDTGELFF. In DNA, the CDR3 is TGTGCCAGCAGTCCCAGGGGTGGTGGTGACACCGGGGAGCTGTTTTTT.

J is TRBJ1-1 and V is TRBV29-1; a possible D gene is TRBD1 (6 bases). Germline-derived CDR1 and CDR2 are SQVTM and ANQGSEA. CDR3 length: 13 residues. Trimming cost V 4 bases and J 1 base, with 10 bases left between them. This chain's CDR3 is CSVAGQQNTEAFF. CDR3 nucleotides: TGCAGCGTTGCAGGACAGCAGAACACTGAAGCTTTCTTT. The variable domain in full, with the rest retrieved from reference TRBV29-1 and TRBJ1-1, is SAVISQKPSRDICQRGTSLTIQCQVDSQVTMMFWYRQQPGQSLTLIATANQGSEATYESGFVIDKFPISRPNLTFSTLTVSNMSPEDSSIYLCSVAGQQNTEAFFGQGTRLTVV.

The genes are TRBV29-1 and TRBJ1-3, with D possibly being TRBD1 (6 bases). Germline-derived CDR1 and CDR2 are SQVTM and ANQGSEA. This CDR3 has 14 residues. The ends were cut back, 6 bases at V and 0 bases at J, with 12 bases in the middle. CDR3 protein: CSVGVDSSGNTIYF. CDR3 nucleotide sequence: TGCAGCGTAGGAGTGGACAGCTCTGGAAACACCATATATTTT.

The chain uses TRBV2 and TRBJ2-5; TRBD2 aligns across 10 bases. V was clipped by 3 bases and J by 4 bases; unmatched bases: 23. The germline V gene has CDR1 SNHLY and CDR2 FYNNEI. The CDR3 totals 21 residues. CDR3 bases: TGTGCCAGCAGTGAGAAAAGCGGGAGGGCCTTCTCCCGTAGTGGGCGAGAGACCCAGTACTTC. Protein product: CASSEKSGRAFSRSGRETQYF.

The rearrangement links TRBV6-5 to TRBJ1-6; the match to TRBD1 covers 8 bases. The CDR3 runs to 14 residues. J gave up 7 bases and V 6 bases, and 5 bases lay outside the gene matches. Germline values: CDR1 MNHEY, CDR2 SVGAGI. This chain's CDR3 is CASRRDRTNSPLHF. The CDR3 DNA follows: TGTGCCAGCAGGCGGGACAGGACCAATTCACCCCTCCACTTT.

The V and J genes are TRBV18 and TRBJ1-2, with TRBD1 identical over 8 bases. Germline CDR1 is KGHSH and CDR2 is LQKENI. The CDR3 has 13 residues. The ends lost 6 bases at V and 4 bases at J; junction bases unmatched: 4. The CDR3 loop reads CASSRTGPYGYTF. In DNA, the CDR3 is TGTGCCAGCTCCCGGACAGGGCCCTATGGCTACACCTTC.

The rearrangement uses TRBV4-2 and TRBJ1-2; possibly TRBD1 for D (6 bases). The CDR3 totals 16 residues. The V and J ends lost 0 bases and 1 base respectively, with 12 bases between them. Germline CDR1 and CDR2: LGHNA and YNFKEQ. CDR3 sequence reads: CASSQDFRGGNYGYTF. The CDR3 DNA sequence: TGTGCCAGCAGCCAAGATTTTAGGGGGGGTAACTATGGCTACACCTTC.

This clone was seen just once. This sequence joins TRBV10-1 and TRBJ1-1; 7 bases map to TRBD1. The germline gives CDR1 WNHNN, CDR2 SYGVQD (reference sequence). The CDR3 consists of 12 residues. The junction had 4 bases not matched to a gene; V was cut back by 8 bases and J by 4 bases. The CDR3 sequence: CASPRGVTEAFF. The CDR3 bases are TGCGCCAGCCCCAGGGGGGTCACTGAAGCTTTCTTT.